Described below is a single TCR beta chain sequence and its context. CDR3 size: 14 residues. Trimming removed 5 bases from V and 4 bases from J; junction bases left unmatched: 5. CDR1 and CDR2 from the germline V gene are MNHNS and SASEGT. Unique molecular identifiers (one per individual cDNA molecule) were attached. TCRdb itself ran the 5' RACE reads through MiXCR, one entry per CDR3 protein. The sample lists 97,000 or so distinct CDR3 sequences, approximately 14% occurring once. These data belong to a study of early T cells in non-severe SARS-CoV-2 infection. Sequencing input: whole blood. The chain couples TRBV6-1 to TRBJ1-5; 7 bases map to TRBD1. This receptor was obtained from an adult who was a healthcare worker with PCR-confirmed SARS-CoV-2 infection or an uninfected control (not recorded which). CDR3 DNA sequence: TGTGCCAGCAGTCGTGACAGGGCAAATCAGCCCCAGCATTTT. It is translated as CASSRDRANQPQHF.